These 17 T cell receptor beta chains came from one sample sequenced in a study of early T cells in non-severe SARS-CoV-2 infection. Each CDR3 protein is one row after TCRdb ran MiXCR on the 5' RACE reads. Of tens of thousands of distinct CDR3 sequences in the sample, around an eighth were seen once. The sequencing sample was made of whole blood. The source is an adult who was a healthcare worker with PCR-confirmed SARS-CoV-2 infection or an uninfected control (not recorded which).

This clonotype came up a few times. The chain recombines TRBV5-1 with TRBJ1-4, with D unresolved. Per germline, CDR1 SGHRS and CDR2 YFSETQ. The CDR3 runs to 13 residues. V was cut by 0 bases and J by 4 bases, with 4 bases left in between. Here the CDR3 reads CASSLEHNEKLFF. In DNA, the CDR3 is TGCGCCAGCAGCTTGGAGCATAATGAAAAACTGTTTTTT.

This clonotype was picked up many times. The chain couples TRBV5-4 to TRBJ2-3; 14 nucleotides match TRBD2. V shed 4 bases, J shed 0 bases, and the junction held 10 bases outside the gene matches. This CDR3 comprises 19 residues. Germline CDR1 and CDR2: SGHNT and YYREEE (reference sequence). CDR3 residues: CASSPIRTSGGTSTDTQYF. The CDR3 bases are TGTGCCAGCAGCCCCATCCGGACTAGCGGGGGGACCAGCACAGATACGCAGTATTTT.

This clonotype was observed at least ten times. The chain combines TRBV2 with TRBJ1-1; no firm D call. Germline assignment: CDR1 SNHLY and CDR2 FYNNEI. This CDR3 is built from 16 residues. The germline V and J ends were trimmed by 3 bases and 0 bases, with 14 bases remaining between them. The CDR3 nucleotides read TGTGCCAGCAGTGAGCAAGGGTTTGGGATGAACACTGAAGCTTTCTTT. Its translation is CASSEQGFGMNTEAFF.

This clonotype has at least ten counts. The chain recombines TRBV27 with TRBJ1-1, with no clear D. V was clipped by 6 bases and J by 5 bases, with 16 bases between them. CDR1 and CDR2 from the germline V gene are MNHEY and SMNVEV (reference sequence). This CDR3 contains 14 residues. CDR3 region: CASSRVEGRTEAFF. The CDR3 DNA reads TGTGCCAGCAGCCGAGTAGAGGGTCGTACTGAAGCTTTCTTT.

This clonotype appeared a few times. The chain couples TRBV20-1 to TRBJ2-3; 9 bases are a match to TRBD2. Trimming cost V 3 bases and J 6 bases; bases outside gene matches: 4. This CDR3 contains 13 residues. Germline assignment: CDR1 DFQATT and CDR2 SNEGSKA (reference sequence). The CDR3: CSASGAGGDTQYF. In DNA, the CDR3 is TGCAGTGCTAGTGGCGCGGGGGGGGATACGCAGTATTTT.

This clonotype was found a few times. The chain uses TRBV19 and TRBJ2-1; the D gene is possibly TRBD1 (6 bases). Germline CDR1 and CDR2: LNHDA and SQIVND (reference sequence). The V and J ends lost 6 bases and 0 bases respectively, with 15 bases between them. This CDR3 spans 16 amino acids. CDR3 bases: TGTGCCAGTAGCCTACAGGGCGATCTCTCCTACAATGAGCAGTTCTTC. Amino acids: CASSLQGDLSYNEQFF. Drawing the rest from reference TRBV19 and TRBJ2-1, the complete variable domain is DGGITQSPKYLFRKEGQNVTLSCEQNLNHDAMYWYRQDPGQGLRLIYYSQIVNDFQKGDIAEGYSVSREKKESFPLTVTSAQKNPTAFYLCASSLQGDLSYNEQFFGPGTRLTVL.

In its sample, this clonotype was seen a few times. The genes are TRBV4-1 and TRBJ2-5; the D is unclear. The V end lost 1 base, the J end lost 5 bases, and 8 bases lay between the germline ends. Germline loops: CDR1 MGHRA, CDR2 YSYEKL. The CDR3 is 13 residues long. As DNA, the CDR3 is TGCGCCAGCAGCCAAGCAGCCACCGAGACCCAGTACTTC. This encodes CASSQAATETQYF.

At least ten counts were recorded for this clonotype. The chain is built from TRBV10-2 and TRBJ1-5; 7 nucleotides match TRBD1. The CDR3 has 13 amino acids. Germline lookup yields CDR1 WSHSY and CDR2 SAAADI. V dropped 5 bases and J dropped 10; count of bases not matched to a gene: 8. DNA of the CDR3: TGCGCCAGCAGTCTACAGGGGCCACAACCCCAGCATTTT. Amino acid sequence: CASSLQGPQPQHF.

This clonotype was seen a few times. This sequence joins TRBV7-9 and TRBJ2-2, with 7 bases aligning to TRBD2. The CDR3 runs to 17 residues. Germline V CDR1 and CDR2: SEHNR, FQNEAQ (reference sequence). The V and J ends lost 2 bases and 6 bases, in that order; junction bases with no gene match: 12. The CDR3 sequence: CASSLLASGGGPGELFF. CDR3 coding DNA: TGTGCCAGCAGCTTATTAGCTTCGGGAGGAGGCCCCGGGGAGCTGTTTTTT.

The V gene is TRBV12-3 or TRBV12-4, the J gene TRBJ2-5; the D is unclear. The CDR3 loop spans 11 amino acids. V lost 7 bases and J lost 4, with 7 bases in between. This CDR3 reads CASMVGETQYF. CDR3 DNA sequence: TGTGCCAGCATGGTCGGAGAGACCCAGTACTTC.

This clonotype was seen ten or more times. The CDR3 sequence: CASRWTAGDRERDTQYF. CDR3 coding DNA: TGTGCCAGCAGGTGGACTGCGGGGGACAGGGAGAGAGATACGCAGTATTTT. V and J are TRBV3-1 and TRBJ2-3; 9 bases agree with TRBD1. CDR1 and CDR2 (germline): LGHDT, YNNKEL (reference sequence). The CDR3 is 17 amino acids. After removal of 6 bases from V and 5 bases from J, the junction contained 15 bases not matched to a gene.

Only a few counts were recorded for this clonotype. The gene calls are TRBV7-3 and TRBJ2-3; D is uncertain. V was clipped by 8 bases and J by 2 bases, with 11 bases between them. CDR1 is SGHTA and CDR2 is FQGTGA in the germline V gene. This CDR3 has 13 amino acids. The DNA of the CDR3 is TGTGCCAGCCGCCCACACGCCACAGATACGCAGTATTTT. It specifies CASRPHATDTQYF.

The chain joins TRBV29-1 to TRBJ2-1; D unresolved. V lost 4 bases and J 12 bases, leaving 13 bases between the germline ends. This CDR3 region has 11 residues. Germline lookup yields CDR1 SQVTM and CDR2 ANQGSEA. The chain's CDR3 is CSVVDFEVQFF. The CDR3 DNA sequence: TGCAGCGTTGTCGATTTTGAAGTGCAGTTCTTC.

This clonotype was picked up many times. This sequence joins TRBV3-1 and TRBJ2-1, with TRBD2 matching 10 bases. This CDR3 comprises 16 residues. Germline CDR1 LGHDT, CDR2 YNNKEL (reference sequence). V lost 1 base, J lost 9 bases, and 9 bases stayed unmatched. The CDR3 region has the DNA TGTGCCAGCAGCCAAGCAACTAGCGGGACCCCTGGTGAGCAGTTCTTC. This codes for CASSQATSGTPGEQFF.

This clonotype occurred a few times. The chain carries TRBV20-1 and TRBJ2-3; 10 bases fit TRBD1. The CDR3 consists of 16 residues. Germline lookup yields CDR1 DFQATT and CDR2 SNEGSKA (reference sequence). The trim removed 3 bases at V and 2 bases at J, leaving 8 bases unmatched. The CDR3 bases are TGCAGTGCTAGCTATGGGGACAGGGGAATCACAGATACGCAGTATTTT. Protein product: CSASYGDRGITDTQYF.

This clonotype appeared many times. J is TRBJ2-7 and V is TRBV14, with TRBD2 identical over 11 bases. V dropped 6 bases and J dropped 6; count of bases not matched to a gene: 7. Germline assignment: CDR1 SGHDN and CDR2 FVKESK. The CDR3 is made up of 14 amino acids. In DNA form, the CDR3 reads TGTGCCAGCAGTTCGACTAGCGGGATATCCGAGCAGTACTTC. It yields the protein CASSSTSGISEQYF.

At least ten counts were recorded for this clonotype. The CDR3 here is CASSPLGGPEAFF. The CDR3 DNA follows: TGTGCCAGCAGCCCTTTGGGTGGACCTGAAGCTTTCTTT. V gene TRBV3-1 combines with J gene TRBJ1-1; no reliable D call. The CDR3 extends over 13 amino acids. Per germline, CDR1 LGHDT and CDR2 YNNKEL (reference sequence). Trimming stripped 4 bases from V and 6 bases from J, with 12 bases between.